The 28 T cell receptor beta chains below were found in one sample sequenced in a study of tumor-infiltrating lymphocytes in localized non-small cell lung cancer. Here immunoSEQ multiplex PCR was the method, and the copy in TCRdb shows in-frame clones only, minus some. The sample records 11,000 or so clones, approximately 83% being singletons. Material: uninvolved lung tissue not adjacent to the tumor. The origin of the receptors is a human donor with non-small cell lung cancer.

The chain links TRBV11-2 to TRBJ2-1, with D unresolved. The CDR3 totals 14 residues. The V end lost 0 bases, the J end lost 6 bases, and 9 bases lay between the germline ends. Germline V gives CDR1 SGHAT, CDR2 FQNNGV. CDR3 DNA: TGTGCCAGCAGCTTAGAAACAATAAGCAATGAGCAGTTCTTC. Translating gives CASSLETISNEQFF.

V and J are TRBV6-1 and TRBJ1-6; no reliable D call. The CDR3 has 15 amino acids. V shed 4 bases and J shed 1 base, with 8 bases lying between them. Germline V lookup: CDR1 MNHNS, CDR2 SASEGT. The CDR3 nucleotides read TGTGCCAGCAGTGGAACGGGGTCCTATAATTCACCCCTCCACTTT. This codes for CASSGTGSYNSPLHF.

The chain uses TRBV4-1 and TRBJ1-1; D unclear. V was trimmed by 0 bases and J by 10 bases, leaving 12 bases between them. The germline CDR1 and CDR2 sequences are MGHRA and YSYEKL. The CDR3 is 13 amino acids. As DNA, the CDR3 is TGCGCCAGCAGCCAAGACCGGGCGGAAGGAGCTTTCTTT. It translates to CASSQDRAEGAFF.

The chain couples TRBV18 to TRBJ1-5, with 8 bases fitting TRBD1. There are 13 residues in the CDR3. After removal of 3 bases from V and 5 bases from J, the junction contained 0 bases not matched to a gene. Germline CDR1 reads KGHSH; CDR2 reads LQKENI. CDR3 protein: CASSPTGDQPQHF. The CDR3 DNA reads TGTGCCAGCTCACCGACAGGGGATCAGCCCCAGCATTTT.

The V gene is TRBV5-4, the J gene TRBJ1-2; no firm D call. The CDR3 length is 13 residues. Trimming cost V 4 bases and J 4 bases, with 11 bases left between them. The V gene's germline CDR1 is SGHNT and CDR2 YYREEE (reference sequence). The DNA of the CDR3 is TGTGCCAGCAGCGAAGGTATCCGCTATGGCTACACCTTC. This translates into CASSEGIRYGYTF.

The V and J genes are TRBV6-1 and TRBJ2-5, with 11 bases identical to TRBD1. CDR3 length: 14 residues. Trimming took 6 bases from V and 2 from J; bases not matched to a gene: 2. Germline lookup yields CDR1 MNHNS and CDR2 SASEGT. In nucleotides, the CDR3 is TGTGCCAGCAGAGGGACAGGGGGTCAAGAGACCCAGTACTTC. Translation gives CASRGTGGQETQYF.

The V gene is TRBV19, the J gene TRBJ1-2; D possibly corresponds to TRBD1 (5 bases). Trimming cost V 5 bases and J 4 bases, with 11 bases left between them. The germline gives CDR1 LNHDA, CDR2 SQIVND (reference sequence). The CDR3 has 13 residues. CDR3 DNA: TGTGCCAGTAGTTGGGGGACCCTCTATGGCTACACCTTC. It translates to CASSWGTLYGYTF.

The V and J genes are TRBV13 and TRBJ1-1; 9 nucleotides agree with TRBD1. The V gene end was trimmed by 6 bases and the J gene end by 0 bases; junction bases not matched to a gene: 2. CDR1 is PRHDT and CDR2 is FYEKMQ in the germline V gene (reference sequence). The CDR3 length is 14 residues. This chain's CDR3 is CASSWTGVNTEAFF. CDR3 nucleotides: TGTGCCAGCAGTTGGACAGGGGTGAACACTGAAGCTTTCTTT.

The chain recombines TRBV6-5 with TRBJ1-2, with D possibly matching TRBD1 (6 bases). V shed 4 bases and J shed 2 bases, with 17 bases lying between them. Germline V gene data show CDR1 as MNHEY and CDR2 as SVGAGI. The CDR3 loop spans 16 amino acids. As DNA, the CDR3 is TGTGCCAGCAGTTCACAGGGTCGGTCCCCCAACTATGGCTACACCTTC. Translated: CASSSQGRSPNYGYTF.

The rearrangement links TRBV20-1 to TRBJ1-2, with 7 nucleotides matching TRBD1. V dropped 8 bases and J dropped 4; count of bases not matched to a gene: 4. The germline gives CDR1 DFQATT, CDR2 SNEGSKA (reference sequence). The CDR3 sequence is 11 residues long. The CDR3: CSPGGAYGYTF. CDR3 sequence (DNA): TGCAGTCCAGGGGGGGCCTATGGCTACACCTTC.

The rearrangement uses TRBV15 and TRBJ2-7; 7 bases align to TRBD2. V was clipped by 0 bases and J by 6 bases; unmatched bases: 8. CDR1 LNHNV and CDR2 YYDKDF come from the germline V gene (reference sequence). This CDR3 is 15 amino acids long. The CDR3 DNA reads TGTGCCACCAGCAGAGAAGAGGGAGGGAAGGCCGAGCAGTACTTC. Its protein product is CATSREEGGKAEQYF.

The chain joins TRBV5-1 to TRBJ1-1; TRBD1 is a possible D gene (6 bases). Trimming took 2 bases from V and 5 from J, leaving 19 bases between them. The CDR3 is 16 amino acids. Germline V CDR1 and CDR2: SGHRS, YFSETQ. The chain's CDR3 is CASSFTDGGGLTEAFF. DNA of the CDR3: TGCGCCAGCAGCTTTACAGACGGGGGCGGATTAACTGAAGCTTTCTTT.

The V call is TRBV6-5, the J call TRBJ1-2, with a weak D call TRBD1 (5 bases). The CDR3 loop spans 12 amino acids. Trimming took off 6 bases at V and 6 bases at J, with 11 bases between the two ends. The germline gives CDR1 MNHEY, CDR2 SVGAGI. CDR3 DNA sequence: TGTGCCAGCAGCTTGGGGGGACATGGCTACACCTTC. This gives the protein CASSLGGHGYTF.

The rearrangement joins TRBV9 to TRBJ2-3; the D gene could be TRBD1 or TRBD2 (5 bases each). Germline V gene sequence: CDR1 SGDLS, CDR2 YYNGEE. This CDR3 is built from 15 residues. Deletions cut 3 bases from V and 3 bases from J, with 14 bases between. The CDR3 DNA reads TGTGCCAGCAGCGGTTTGAGGGGCGGGACAGATACGCAGTATTTT. This encodes CASSGLRGGTDTQYF.

The chain uses TRBV14 and TRBJ2-7; TRBD1 matches at 10 bases. The V and J ends lost 0 bases and 1 base, in that order; junction bases with no gene match: 12. The CDR3 contains 19 residues. Germline-derived CDR1 and CDR2 are SGHDN and FVKESK. The chain's CDR3 is CASSQEETGGAYRSYEQYF. CDR3 sequence (DNA): TGTGCCAGCAGCCAAGAAGAGACAGGGGGCGCTTATCGATCCTACGAGCAGTACTTC.

The chain uses TRBV13 and TRBJ1-1; the D gene is possibly TRBD1 (5 bases). Per germline, CDR1 PRHDT and CDR2 FYEKMQ (reference sequence). The CDR3 consists of 12 residues. The ends were cut back, 5 bases at V and 7 bases at J, with 11 bases in the middle. CDR3 in DNA: TGTGCCAGCAGCCCCGGGGCGAATGAAGCTTTCTTT. Encoded protein: CASSPGANEAFF.

This chain links TRBV6-6 with TRBJ1-5; maybe TRBD1 (5 bases). The V end lost 6 bases, the J end lost 3 bases, and 15 bases lay between the germline ends. Germline V lookup: CDR1 MNHNY, CDR2 SVGAGI (reference sequence). This CDR3 has 15 amino acids. The CDR3 is CASRGGILDNQPQHF. The CDR3 region has the DNA TGTGCCAGCAGGGGGGGGATACTAGACAATCAGCCCCAGCATTTT.

The genes are TRBV2 and TRBJ1-2, with D unclear. The CDR3 length is 12 residues. Germline CDR1 reads SNHLY; CDR2 reads FYNNEI. V lost 5 bases, J lost 4 bases, and 8 bases lay in between. CDR3 bases: TGTGCCAGCAGTCGGACCGGCTATGGCTACACCTTC. As protein: CASSRTGYGYTF.

The chain links TRBV7-9 to TRBJ2-3, with D maybe TRBD2 (6 bases). V dropped 0 bases and J dropped 5 bases, with 9 bases sitting between them. CDR3 length equals 14 residues. The germline V gene has CDR1 SEHNR and CDR2 FQNEAQ (reference sequence). CDR3 bases: TGTGCCAGCAGCTTAGCCGGGACTCAAGATACGCAGTATTTT. Translated: CASSLAGTQDTQYF.

This chain uses TRBV6-5 with TRBJ2-5; TRBD2 agrees at 8 bases. The V and J ends lost 5 bases and 4 bases, in that order; junction bases with no gene match: 6. Germline V gene lookup returns CDR1 MNHEY and CDR2 SVGAGI. The CDR3 is made up of 14 amino acids. The CDR3 is CASSPGRGRETQYF. In DNA form, the CDR3 reads TGTGCCAGCAGTCCCGGGAGGGGGAGAGAGACCCAGTACTTC.

The rearrangement links TRBV11-2 to TRBJ2-7; D uncertain. Between the trimmed V and J ends, which lost 0 bases and 9 bases, there was a span of 9 bases. The CDR3 loop spans 12 amino acids. Germline assignment: CDR1 SGHAT and CDR2 FQNNGV. The CDR3: CASSLDWARQYF. DNA of the CDR3: TGTGCCAGCAGCTTAGATTGGGCGAGGCAGTACTTC.

The CDR3 here is CASSQVGLAGGQGETQYF. The CDR3 DNA follows: TGTGCCAGCAGCCAAGTGGGACTAGCGGGGGGGCAGGGAGAGACCCAGTACTTC. V is TRBV4-2 and J is TRBJ2-5; 16 nucleotides line up with TRBD2. J lost 4 bases, V lost 1 base, and 6 bases had no gene match. Germline V gene data show CDR1 as LGHNA and CDR2 as YNFKEQ. The CDR3 has 18 amino acids.

This clone has a handful of counts. The chain couples TRBV6-5 to TRBJ1-2; perhaps TRBD1 as D (5 bases). Germline V lookup: CDR1 MNHEY, CDR2 SVGAGI. CDR3 length: 15 residues. V was shortened by 3 bases and J by 4 bases, with 15 bases between the two germline ends. The CDR3 spells CASSYGGSRSYGYTF. In nucleotides, the CDR3 is TGTGCCAGCAGTTATGGGGGGAGTCGAAGCTATGGCTACACCTTC.

V gene TRBV5-1 combines with J gene TRBJ2-5; D ambiguous. This CDR3 region has 14 residues. V lost 3 bases to trimming and J lost 2 bases, with 11 bases between them. Germline V CDR1 and CDR2: SGHRS, YFSETQ. In nucleotides, the CDR3 is TGCGCCAGCAGCTGGAACGGAGTTCAAGAGACCCAGTACTTC. Protein: CASSWNGVQETQYF.

This clone has just a few counts. V gene TRBV6-1 combines with J gene TRBJ2-7; possible D gene TRBD2, 6 bases. The V end lost 7 bases, the J end lost 2 bases, and 15 bases lay between the germline ends. Per germline, CDR1 MNHNS and CDR2 SASEGT. The CDR3 runs 14 residues. The CDR3 reads CASNPGGIAYEQYF. In nucleotides, the CDR3 is TGTGCCAGCAATCCTGGAGGGATCGCCTACGAGCAGTACTTC.

This clone has only one observation. The chain joins TRBV5-6 to TRBJ1-3; D is unresolved. The CDR3 contains 15 residues. V was pared by 4 bases and J by 0 bases, with 11 bases between. The V gene's germline CDR1 is SGHDT and CDR2 YYEEEE. The CDR3 here is CASSLRESSGNTIYF. Here the CDR3 DNA reads TGTGCCAGCAGCCTAAGGGAGAGCTCTGGAAACACCATATATTTT.

This chain connects TRBV5-1 to TRBJ1-1; D may be TRBD1 (6 bases). The V gene lost 1 base and the J gene lost 0 bases, with 13 bases spanning the gap. Germline-derived CDR1 and CDR2 are SGHRS and YFSETQ. The CDR3 contains 16 residues. In DNA, the CDR3 is TGCGCCAGCAGCTTGAGGGGGTCAATCATGAACACTGAAGCTTTCTTT. Protein: CASSLRGSIMNTEAFF.

This clone is judged medium-sized. The chain links TRBV6-5 to TRBJ2-1, with TRBD2 identical over 10 bases. V shed 4 bases and J 8 bases; nucleotides not matched to a gene: 11. The CDR3 has 16 residues. From germline, CDR1 is MNHEY and CDR2 SVGAGI. CDR3 region: CASSLPNSGGRDEQFF. As DNA, the CDR3 is TGTGCCAGCAGTTTACCGAATAGCGGGGGGAGGGATGAGCAGTTCTTC.